The entry below describes one T cell receptor beta chain. CDR1 and CDR2 (germline): SGHNT, YENEEA. The CDR3 length is 14 residues. V lost 5 bases and J lost 2, with 11 bases in between. This specimen belongs to a study of cytomegalovirus exposure and HLA in healthy donors. The protocol was immunoSEQ multiplex PCR, while the TCRdb copy is restricted to in-frame clones and leaves out a portion. The profile shows 200,000 to 250,000 clones, 65% to 85% of them singletons. It was the roughly 130-subject validation cohort, separate from the approximately 700-subject first cohort, to which the donors belonged.

The sequence was obtained from a woman aged 25-40 years in good health and CMV-seropositive. The specimen was PBMCs. This sequence joins TRBV11-3 and TRBJ2-3; TRBD1 is a possible D gene (5 bases). The CDR3 region is CASSPGSFTDTQYF. For the CDR3, the DNA is TGTGCCAGCAGCCCAGGGTCTTTCACAGATACGCAGTATTTT.